A single sample is the source of the 10 T cell receptor beta chains below, sequenced in a study of molecular identifiers for immune sequencing clone quantification. TCRdb independently ran MiXCR on the PCR reads; one entry per CDR3 protein. The repertoire holds about 86,000 distinct CDR3 sequences, around a quarter seen once, with roughly 0.76% in the top ten. Input material: naive CD8+ T cells from blood, with Jurkat cell RNA spiked in. Described subset: FACS-sorted CD8+CD4-CCR7+CD45RA+ naive T cells. The origin of the receptors is a human donor in good health. Some libraries in this study had Jurkat cell RNA spiked in.

This clonotype was seen a single time. Likely a read error: the CDR3 ends without its conserved phenylalanine or tryptophan. The gene calls are TRBV4-1 and TRBJ2-3; 8 positions agree with TRBD2. The germline V gene has CDR1 MGHRA and CDR2 YSYEKL. The length of the CDR3 is 15 residues. Unmatched junction bases numbered 10, after V lost 7 bases and J lost 4 bases. CDR3 coding DNA: TGCGCCAGCAACACTGTCAGCGGGAGCGCAGATACGCAGTATCTT. It is translated as CASNTVSGSADTQYL.

V is TRBV4-1 and J is TRBJ1-1; D is uncertain. In germline, CDR1 is MGHRA, CDR2 YSYEKL. V was trimmed by 6 bases and J by 0 bases, leaving 11 bases between them. The CDR3 totals 14 residues. CDR3 sequence reads: CASSGKAMNTEAFF. The CDR3 DNA sequence: TGCGCCAGCAGTGGGAAGGCAATGAACACTGAAGCTTTCTTT.

The table lists this clonotype with a count of one. This chain joins TRBV10-3 and TRBJ2-7; 7 bases align to TRBD2. The CDR3 is made up of 15 amino acids. CDR1 and CDR2 (germline): ENHRY, SYGVKD. The V gene end was trimmed by 3 bases and the J gene end by 7 bases; junction bases not matched to a gene: 12. This CDR3 reads CAISDAGTITVEQYF. The CDR3 DNA reads as TGTGCCATCAGTGATGCCGGGACTATAACGGTAGAGCAGTACTTC.

This clonotype has a count of ten or more. The chain uses TRBV2 and TRBJ2-7; 7 bases align to TRBD1. The CDR3 length is 15 residues. The V gene's germline CDR1 is SNHLY and CDR2 FYNNEI. Germline trimming cut 6 bases from V and 3 bases from J; bases unmatched to any gene: 11. CDR3 sequence reads: CASRFLPGQNYEQYF. Written as DNA, the CDR3 is TGTGCCAGCAGGTTTTTACCGGGACAGAACTACGAGCAGTACTTC.

This clonotype came up many times. This chain links TRBV28 with TRBJ2-7; 8 bases fit TRBD2. The V and J ends lost 5 bases and 5 bases, in that order; junction bases with no gene match: 8. The CDR3 has 14 residues. Germline CDR1 MDHEN, CDR2 SYDVKM. This CDR3 reads CASSLRGVDDEQYF. DNA of the CDR3: TGTGCCAGCAGTCTGCGGGGGGTGGACGACGAGCAGTACTTC.

This chain uses TRBV25-1 with TRBJ1-1; possible D gene TRBD1, 6 bases. This CDR3 contains 13 residues. Germline assignment: CDR1 MGHDK and CDR2 SYGVNS. V dropped 3 bases and J dropped 6 bases, with 11 bases sitting between them. CDR3 sequence reads: CASSDWQGPEAFF. The CDR3 coding sequence is TGTGCCAGCAGTGATTGGCAGGGGCCTGAAGCTTTCTTT.

This clonotype was counted only a few times. CDR3 coding DNA: TGTGCCAGCAGCCCCCTGGACGGGACTGCGCCCTACGAGCAGTACTTC. The encoded protein is CASSPLDGTAPYEQYF. The chain carries TRBV7-9 and TRBJ2-7, with D perhaps TRBD2 (6 bases). The CDR3 totals 16 residues. V lost 5 bases and J lost 2, with 19 bases in between. Germline-derived CDR1 and CDR2 are SEHNR and FQNEAQ (reference sequence).

About this clonotype itself: Relative to the germline gene, one junction end is altered; a read error may explain this. This chain links TRBV10-2 with TRBJ2-2; D might be TRBD1 or TRBD2, each matching 6 bases. Germline CDR1 reads WSHSY; CDR2 reads SAAADI. This CDR3 is built from 17 residues. The CDR3, as DNA: TGCGCCATCAGTGAGCCATCAGGGGAGGCGAGCACCGGGAAGCTGTTTTTT. This codes for CAISEPSGEASTGKLFF.

This rearrangement joins TRBV20-1 to TRBJ2-7; D remains unclear. V was trimmed by 2 bases and J by 3 bases, leaving 11 bases between them. The CDR3 is made up of 13 amino acids. Germline loops: CDR1 DFQATT, CDR2 SNEGSKA (reference sequence). The DNA of the CDR3 is TGCAGTGCTAGAAATCCTGATCGCTACGAGCAGTACTTC. Protein: CSARNPDRYEQYF.

The chain links TRBV27 to TRBJ1-1; D is uncertain. V lost 6 bases and J lost 3, with 14 bases in between. The CDR3 extends over 14 amino acids. Per germline, CDR1 MNHEY and CDR2 SMNVEV (reference sequence). DNA of the CDR3: TGTGCCAGCAGCCAAGGGCAGAGGTACACTGAAGCTTTCTTT. Residues: CASSQGQRYTEAFF.